The rows below give T cell receptor beta chains drawn from one sample of a study of shared clonotypes between healthy human individuals. The assay was immunoSEQ multiplex PCR, and TCRdb's table has in-frame clones only and misses some. This sample has about 2.1 million clones; 90% to 95% occur once, and the top ten carry around 1.7%. Sequenced: naive CD8+ T cells from PBMCs. These receptors all come from a man between 18 and 29 years old in good health. Some clones in this sample may be carry-over from other donors' samples. CDR3s include the opening cysteine and the closing phenylalanine or tryptophan. A D gene is named only where the DNA matches it firmly. Where a row states a size, it is once, few, many or the class of an expanded clone; other rows omit it.

d_gene: TRBD1
abundance: NA
v_gene: TRBV7-9
j_gene: TRBJ2-7
CDR3aa: CASSPMGQGAYEQYF
CDR3nt: TGTGCCAGCAGCCCCATGGGACAGGGGGCCTACGAGCAGTACTTC

d_gene: NA
abundance: few
v_gene: TRBV2
j_gene: TRBJ1-5
CDR3aa: CASRTYSQPQHF
CDR3nt: TGTGCCAGCAGGACCTACTCTCAGCCCCAGCATTTT

d_gene: NA
abundance: NA
v_gene: TRBV6-5
j_gene: TRBJ2-1
CDR3aa: CASSSDFGGSYNEQFF
CDR3nt: TGTGCCAGCAGTTCAGATTTCGGAGGTTCTTACAATGAGCAGTTCTTC

d_gene: TRBD2
abundance: NA
v_gene: TRBV29-1
j_gene: TRBJ2-1
CDR3aa: CSVEDLPGRGYNEQFF
CDR3nt: TGCAGCGTTGAAGATCTCCCCGGGAGGGGGTACAATGAGCAGTTCTTC

d_gene: NA
abundance: NA
v_gene: TRBV28
j_gene: TRBJ2-3
CDR3aa: CASSFTVLITDTQYF
CDR3nt: TGTGCCAGCAGTTTTACGGTTCTGATAACAGATACGCAGTATTTT

d_gene: TRBD2
abundance: NA
v_gene: TRBV9
j_gene: TRBJ2-2
CDR3aa: CASSVGFRGGSSNTGELFF
CDR3nt: TGTGCCAGCAGCGTAGGATTTCGGGGAGGGTCCTCGAACACCGGGGAGCTGTTTTTT

d_gene: TRBD2
abundance: NA
v_gene: TRBV9
j_gene: TRBJ2-7
CDR3aa: CASSSGTSGSYSHEQYF
CDR3nt: TGTGCCAGCAGCTCCGGGACTAGCGGGAGTTATTCCCACGAGCAGTACTTC

d_gene: TRBD2
abundance: NA
v_gene: TRBV5-6
j_gene: TRBJ2-1
CDR3aa: CASSPGTNTYNEQFF
CDR3nt: TGTGCCAGCAGCCCCGGGACTAATACCTACAATGAGCAGTTCTTC

d_gene: NA
abundance: NA
v_gene: TRBV11-2
j_gene: TRBJ2-6
CDR3aa: CASSLGYSGANVLTF
CDR3nt: TGTGCCAGCAGCTTAGGATACTCTGGGGCCAACGTCCTGACTTTC

d_gene: NA
abundance: NA
v_gene: TRBV30
j_gene: TRBJ2-3
CDR3aa: CAWSPTTTRPRTDTQYF
CDR3nt: TGTGCCTGGAGTCCCACGACTACTAGACCCCGCACAGATACGCAGTATTTT

d_gene: NA
abundance: NA
v_gene: TRBV7-9
j_gene: TRBJ1-1
CDR3aa: CASSLIRLNTEAFF
CDR3nt: TGTGCCAGCAGCTTAATTAGGCTGAACACTGAAGCTTTCTTT

d_gene: NA
abundance: many
v_gene: TRBV14
j_gene: TRBJ2-7
CDR3aa: CASSQGLYEQYF
CDR3nt: TGTGCCAGCAGCCAAGGCTTATACGAGCAGTACTTC

d_gene: TRBD2
abundance: NA
v_gene: TRBV7-9
j_gene: TRBJ2-7
CDR3aa: CASSDRLAGPYEQYF
CDR3nt: TGTGCCAGCAGCGACCGACTAGCGGGTCCCTACGAGCAGTACTTC

d_gene: NA
abundance: NA
v_gene: TRBV19
j_gene: TRBJ2-3
CDR3aa: CASSILEQGRDTQYF
CDR3nt: TGTGCCAGTAGTATTTTGGAGCAGGGCAGAGATACGCAGTATTTT

d_gene: TRBD1
abundance: NA
v_gene: TRBV18
j_gene: TRBJ2-7
CDR3aa: CASSPGGQGFDEQYF
CDR3nt: TGTGCCAGCTCACCAGGAGGACAGGGATTCGACGAGCAGTACTTC

d_gene: NA
abundance: NA
v_gene: TRBV6-1
j_gene: TRBJ1-5
CDR3aa: CASSGPPGQHF
CDR3nt: TGTGCCAGCAGTGGTCCGCCCGGTCAGCATTTT

d_gene: TRBD2
abundance: NA
v_gene: TRBV9
j_gene: TRBJ2-7
CDR3aa: CASSGGETSGSHWEQYF
CDR3nt: TGTGCCAGCAGCGGTGGGGAGACTAGCGGGAGTCATTGGGAGCAGTACTTC

d_gene: NA
abundance: few
v_gene: TRBV5-1
j_gene: TRBJ2-7
CDR3aa: CASSLVSRQGGAYEQYF
CDR3nt: TGCGCCAGCAGCTTGGTTTCCAGACAGGGAGGGGCCTACGAGCAGTACTTC

d_gene: NA
abundance: NA
v_gene: TRBV27
j_gene: TRBJ2-7
CDR3aa: CASSSGHNYYEQYF
CDR3nt: TGTGCCAGCAGCTCGGGACACAACTACTACGAGCAGTACTTC

d_gene: TRBD1
abundance: NA
v_gene: TRBV11-1
j_gene: TRBJ2-2
CDR3aa: CASSFGTGAITGELFF
CDR3nt: TGTGCCAGCAGCTTCGGGACAGGTGCCATCACCGGGGAGCTGTTTTTT

d_gene: TRBD2
abundance: NA
v_gene: TRBV28
j_gene: TRBJ2-3
CDR3aa: CASSLILIRGLADVPSTDTQYF
CDR3nt: TGTGCCAGCAGTTTAATTCTCATACGGGGACTAGCAGACGTACCTAGCACAGATACGCAGTATTTT

d_gene: TRBD2
abundance: NA
v_gene: TRBV19
j_gene: TRBJ2-1
CDR3aa: CASSMGLVGRGSYNEQFF
CDR3nt: TGTGCCAGTAGTATGGGACTAGTAGGACGGGGCTCCTACAATGAGCAGTTCTTC

d_gene: NA
abundance: NA
v_gene: TRBV6-5
j_gene: TRBJ1-2
CDR3aa: CASSYSAANYGYTF
CDR3nt: TGTGCCAGCAGTTACTCAGCAGCGAACTATGGCTACACCTTC

d_gene: NA
abundance: NA
v_gene: TRBV9
j_gene: TRBJ1-2
CDR3aa: CASSGGLGGYTF
CDR3nt: TGTGCCAGCAGCGGGGGGCTGGGTGGCTACACCTTC

d_gene: TRBD1
abundance: NA
v_gene: TRBV7-8
j_gene: TRBJ1-4
CDR3aa: CASSLEGTGNEKLFF
CDR3nt: TGTGCCAGCAGCTTAGAAGGGACAGGGAACGAAAAACTGTTTTTT

d_gene: NA
abundance: NA
v_gene: TRBV5-6
j_gene: TRBJ1-4
CDR3aa: CASSRRDFWKLFF
CDR3nt: TGTGCCAGCAGCCGTCGGGACTTTTGGAAACTGTTTTTT

d_gene: NA
abundance: NA
v_gene: TRBV19
j_gene: TRBJ2-1
CDR3aa: CASTKGFKSYNEQFF
CDR3nt: TGTGCCAGTACTAAGGGGTTTAAGTCCTACAATGAGCAGTTCTTC

d_gene: NA
abundance: NA
v_gene: TRBV7-9
j_gene: TRBJ1-1
CDR3aa: CASSLDEQVEAFF
CDR3nt: TGTGCCAGCAGCTTAGATGAACAGGTTGAAGCTTTCTTT